In this sample, the clone carrying this T cell receptor (beta chain) turned up many times. The entry originates in a study of T cell repertoires in cytomegalovirus infection. TCRdb reprocessed the reads with MiXCR, giving one entry per CDR3 protein. The table records 290,000 or so distinct CDR3 sequences, 9.6% of them present only once. Germline values: CDR1 MDHEN, CDR2 SYDVKM. V gave up 5 bases and J gave up 2 bases, with 17 bases separating them. This CDR3 is 16 amino acids long. The chain links TRBV28 to TRBJ2-3; a possible D gene is TRBD2 (7 bases). The source is a human donor in good health (CMV status not recorded). Some clones in this sample may be carry-over from other donors' samples. Source material: PBMCs. The CDR3 DNA sequence: TGTGCCAGCAGTGCCTTTGGGGGGGGCCCCACAGATACGCAGTATTTT. Residues: CASSAFGGGPTDTQYF.